This entry lists 23 T cell receptor beta chains sequenced from one sample in a study of monozygotic twins with inflammatory bowel disease. TCRdb reprocessed the 5' RACE reads and reports one entry per CDR3 protein, with no DNA. This table lists about 160,000 distinct CDR3 sequences. The sample comprised blood. These receptors were collected from a human donor with ulcerative colitis or Crohn's disease, or a healthy co-twin of an affected twin (not recorded which).

The chain carries TRBV5-1 and TRBJ1-6; TCRdb lists TRBD1, though no DNA is available to test this call. The length of the CDR3 is 15 residues. Germline assignment: CDR1 SGHRS and CDR2 YFSETQ. The CDR3 sequence: CASSSAWDSNSPLHF.

The V call is TRBV30, the J call TRBJ2-2; with no DNA, the TCRdb D assignment of TRBD2 cannot be verified. This CDR3 comprises 14 residues. CDR1 is GTSNPN and CDR2 is SVGIG in the germline V gene (reference sequence). CDR3 amino acids: CAWAAGLGTGELFF.

This rearrangement joins TRBV24-1 to TRBJ2-3; as DNA is missing, the TRBD2 call by TCRdb cannot be tested. The CDR3 sequence is 12 residues long. Germline assignment: CDR1 KGHDR and CDR2 SFDVKD. CDR3 loop: CATSGPSGEQYF.

The chain uses TRBV6-2 or TRBV6-3 and TRBJ2-5; lacking DNA, the TRBD1 call made by TCRdb goes unchecked. CDR1 is MNHEY and CDR2 is SVGEGT in the germline V gene. The CDR3 totals 16 residues. The CDR3 here is CASSYSKAGGVETQYF.

The gene calls are TRBV6-6 and TRBJ2-2; TCRdb's D call, TRBD1, is unchecked because there is no DNA. The V gene's germline CDR1 is MNHNY and CDR2 SVGAGI (reference sequence). There are 13 residues in the CDR3. This CDR3 is CASSGPGGGELFF.

The rearrangement links TRBV5-1 to TRBJ1-1; TCRdb names TRBD1, which stays unverified in the absence of DNA. This CDR3 comprises 15 residues. The germline V gene has CDR1 SGHRS and CDR2 YFSETQ. CDR3 in amino acids: CASSPEGTGNTEAFF. The full variable domain, in which reference TRBV5-1 and TRBJ1-1 provide the parts outside the CDR3, is KAGVTQTPRYLIKTRGQQVTLSCSPISGHRSVSWYQQTPGQGLQFLFEYFSETQRNKGNFPGRFSGRQFSNSRSEMNVSTLELGDSALYLCASSPEGTGNTEAFFGQGTRLTVV.

The chain joins TRBV19 to TRBJ1-2. Germline V gene data show CDR1 as LNHDA and CDR2 as SQIVND (reference sequence). The CDR3 loop spans 14 amino acids. The CDR3 is CASSFVERLNGYTF. The full variable domain, with the rest looked up from reference TRBV19 and TRBJ1-2, is DGGITQSPKYLFRKEGQNVTLSCEQNLNHDAMYWYRQDPGQGLRLIYYSQIVNDFQKGDIAEGYSVSREKKESFPLTVTSAQKNPTAFYLCASSFVERLNGYTFGSGTRLTVV.

This sequence joins TRBV7-2 and TRBJ2-5; lacking DNA, the TRBD2 call made by TCRdb goes unchecked. Germline V gives CDR1 SGHTA, CDR2 FQGNSA. The CDR3 has 14 residues. The CDR3 protein is CASSVSGLEETQYF.

This rearrangement joins TRBV6-2 or TRBV6-3 to TRBJ2-1; the D call of TRBD1 rests on TCRdb alone, since no DNA is present to check it. Germline CDR1 reads MNHEY; CDR2 reads SVGEGT. CDR3 size: 13 residues. This CDR3 reads CASRRTGGNEQFF.

The chain links TRBV5-1 to TRBJ1-5. This CDR3 is 15 amino acids long. CDR1 is SGHRS and CDR2 is YFSETQ in the germline V gene. CDR3 residues: CASSPEGLGMGPQHF.

The chain carries TRBV18 and TRBJ1-1; no DNA is available, so the TRBD1 call from TCRdb remains unchecked. The CDR3 length is 12 residues. Germline V gene data show CDR1 as KGHSH and CDR2 as LQKENI. The CDR3 sequence is CASSSGETEAFF. Using reference TRBV18 and TRBJ1-1 for the parts outside the CDR3, the full variable domain is NAGVMQNPRHLVRRRGQEARLRCSPMKGHSHVYWYRQLPEEGLKFMVYLQKENIIDESGMPKERFSAEFPKEGPSILRIQQVVRGDSAAYFCASSSGETEAFFGQGTRLTVV.

J is TRBJ2-1 and V is TRBV19. CDR1 is LNHDA and CDR2 is SQIVND in the germline V gene (reference sequence). This CDR3 has 12 amino acids. CDR3 amino acids: CASSQPYNEQFF. The entire variable domain, with the rest obtained from reference TRBV19 and TRBJ2-1, is as follows: DGGITQSPKYLFRKEGQNVTLSCEQNLNHDAMYWYRQDPGQGLRLIYYSQIVNDFQKGDIAEGYSVSREKKESFPLTVTSAQKNPTAFYLCASSQPYNEQFFGPGTRLTVL.

The chain is built from TRBV12-3 or TRBV12-4 and TRBJ1-1; the D gene TCRdb calls, TRBD1, cannot be checked with no DNA. The CDR3 consists of 11 residues. This CDR3 is CASSTTGEAFF.

The rearrangement links TRBV20-1 to TRBJ2-5. The CDR3 sequence is 11 residues long. The germline CDR1 and CDR2 sequences are DFQATT and SNEGSKA (reference sequence). The CDR3 spells CSASAQETQYF.

The V gene is TRBV20-1, the J gene TRBJ1-5; TCRdb indicates TRBD1, and absent DNA this call remains unverified. Looked up from germline, CDR1 is DFQATT and CDR2 is SNEGSKA (reference sequence). The CDR3 contains 16 residues. The CDR3 loop is CSARDRARAGNQPQHF.

This chain joins TRBV29-1 and TRBJ2-4. Germline CDR1 SQVTM, CDR2 ANQGSEA. This CDR3 is 11 amino acids long. This CDR3 is CSVAWTDIQYF.

The genes are TRBV5-4 and TRBJ2-3; TCRdb reports TRBD1, a call that lacks DNA to check it against. The CDR3 consists of 14 residues. From germline, CDR1 is SGHNT and CDR2 YYREEE (reference sequence). The CDR3 sequence: CASSLGQGADTQYF.

The chain joins TRBV7-2 to TRBJ2-5. Germline V gives CDR1 SGHTA, CDR2 FQGNSA. The CDR3 loop spans 13 amino acids. CDR3 protein: CASSLPYGETQYF.

This chain joins TRBV7-2 and TRBJ2-1. From germline, CDR1 is SGHTA and CDR2 FQGNSA. The CDR3 is 15 amino acids. The CDR3 region is CASSLAHRSYNEQFF.

The chain has TRBV28 and TRBJ2-7; no DNA is available, so the TRBD1 call from TCRdb remains unchecked. The CDR3 has 14 amino acids. The germline V gene has CDR1 MDHEN and CDR2 SYDVKM. The CDR3: CASSFWGAAYEQYF.

The chain recombines TRBV20-1 with TRBJ2-7; TCRdb lists TRBD1, though no DNA is available to test this call. Per germline, CDR1 DFQATT and CDR2 SNEGSKA (reference sequence). The CDR3 length is 13 residues. The CDR3: CSAMGQGLSEQYF.

This chain uses TRBV9 with TRBJ2-3; TCRdb returns TRBD2, unconfirmable since there is no DNA. The CDR3 is 16 residues long. CDR1 and CDR2 from the germline V gene are SGDLS and YYNGEE. The CDR3 loop reads CASSAETSGVTDTQYF.

The chain links TRBV12-2 to TRBJ2-7; no DNA is available, so the TRBD1 call from TCRdb remains unchecked. TRBV12-2 is labeled a pseudogene. CDR3 length: 16 amino acids. The CDR3 protein is CASRSHRGTGTYEQYF.